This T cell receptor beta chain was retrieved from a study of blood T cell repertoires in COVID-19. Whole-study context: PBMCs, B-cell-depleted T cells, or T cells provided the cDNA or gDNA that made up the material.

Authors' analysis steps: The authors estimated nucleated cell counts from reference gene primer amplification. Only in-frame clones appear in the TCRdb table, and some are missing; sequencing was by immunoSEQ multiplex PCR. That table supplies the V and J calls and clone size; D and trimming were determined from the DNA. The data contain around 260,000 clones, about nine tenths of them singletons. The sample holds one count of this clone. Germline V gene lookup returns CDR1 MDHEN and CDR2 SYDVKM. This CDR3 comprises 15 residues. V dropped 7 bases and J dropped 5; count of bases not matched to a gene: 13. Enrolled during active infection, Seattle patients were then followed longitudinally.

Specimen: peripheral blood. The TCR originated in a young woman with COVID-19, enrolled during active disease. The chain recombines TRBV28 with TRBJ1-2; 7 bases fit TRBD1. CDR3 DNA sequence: TGTGCCAGCACCCAGGGGGGAGACGGAGGGTATGGCTACACCTTC. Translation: CASTQGGDGGYGYTF.